This TCR beta chain is from a study of CD4 T cell repertoires in COVID-19. In this sample, this clone is medium-sized (0.01 to 0.1%). Its antigen is still unknown. This CDR3 region has 14 residues. V dropped 2 bases and J dropped 8 bases, with 15 bases sitting between them. The germline gives CDR1 SGHAT, CDR2 FQNNGV. Sequenced by immunoSEQ multiplex PCR; TCRdb stores in-frame clones only, minus some. This repertoire shows under 2,000 clones, roughly 15% found once; its top ten account for around 10%. The chain is built from TRBV11-2 and TRBJ1-2, with a weak D call TRBD1 (5 bases). The TCR was taken from a human donor who had COVID-19. Sequencing used memory CD4+ T cells, cultured in vitro, obtained after recovery from COVID-19. The CDR3 DNA reads TGTGCCAGCAGCTTAATTGCAGGGCTGGACGGCTACACCTTC. Protein product: CASSLIAGLDGYTF.